What follows are 3 T cell receptor beta chains derived from one specimen sequenced in a study of cytomegalovirus exposure and HLA in healthy donors. The repertoire was sequenced with immunoSEQ multiplex PCR; TCRdb's copy has only in-frame clones and lacks some. The data hold approximately 160,000 clones, with approximately 87% observed a single time. The sample taken for sequencing was PBMCs. The source is a woman between 25 and 40 years old in good health and CMV-seronegative.

The J gene is TRBJ2-7, the V gene TRBV9, with D perhaps TRBD1 (5 bases). The germline V gene has CDR1 SGDLS and CDR2 YYNGEE. The CDR3 is 16 residues long. Trimming left V 4 bases short and J 3 bases short, with 20 bases between. The CDR3 sequence is CASSPRTPEHIYEQYF. DNA of the CDR3: TGTGCCAGCAGCCCCCGGACACCAGAACACATCTACGAGCAGTACTTC.

V is TRBV15 and J is TRBJ2-3; 14 bases line up with TRBD2. The CDR3 has 15 residues. Germline CDR1 is LNHNV and CDR2 is YYDKDF (reference sequence). V gave up 3 bases and J gave up 4 bases; unmatched junction bases: 0. CDR3 sequence: CATSRTSGGADTQYF. The DNA for the CDR3 is TGTGCCACCAGCAGGACTAGCGGGGGGGCAGATACGCAGTATTTT.

Only one count was recorded for this clone. This sequence joins TRBV6-5 and TRBJ1-4, with TRBD1 matching over 7 bases. The trim removed 6 bases at V and 7 bases at J, leaving 8 bases unmatched. The CDR3 is 14 residues long. Germline loops: CDR1 MNHEY, CDR2 SVGAGI. The CDR3 reads CASRNRGGSEKLFF. The CDR3, as DNA: TGTGCCAGCAGAAACAGGGGTGGCAGTGAAAAACTGTTTTTT.